A selection of T cell receptor beta chains follows, all from one sample in a study of control samples from healthy donors and cancer patients. Clones were read by immunoSEQ multiplex PCR, and TCRdb kept only the in-frame ones, dropping some. The sample lists more than 65,000 clones, 75% to 85% occurring once. The sample comprised blood. The receptors derive from a man in his fifties or sixties in good health. CDR3s leave out the opening cysteine and the closing phenylalanine or tryptophan.

TRBJ1-2 TRBV12-3/TRBV12-4 ASSRTGGYGYT
TRBJ1-6 TRBV30 AWSRGGHNNSPLH
TRBJ2-5 TRBV28 ASSHRDRGAQETQY
TRBJ1-4 TRBV4-3 ASSQDATVGREKLF
TRBJ1-2 TRBV2 ASSEWSYGYT
TRBJ1-3 TRBV30 ASNRVSGNTIY
TRBJ2-7 TRBV9 ASSPQGSAAYEQY
TRBJ2-7 TRBV5-1 ASSLGLYEQY
TRBJ2-7 TRBV28 ASRLGGPSYEQY
TRBJ2-3 TRBV18 ASSPQGRTDTQY
TRBJ1-1 TRBV29-1 SVEGTGVFAEAF
TRBJ2-1 TRBV5-4 ASRDRGRVNEQF
TRBJ2-1 TRBV6-2/TRBV6-3 ASSYSRNEQF
TRBJ1-5 TRBV27 ASGTLGQPQH
TRBJ2-3 TRBV7-2 ASSYRGPRLGDTDTQY
TRBJ2-7 TRBV5-1 ASSLAPGRNSYEQY
TRBJ1-2 TRBV7-8 ASSQARTRVGLSDGYT
TRBJ2-1 TRBV5-1 ASSVGLVGGEQF
TRBJ1-2 TRBV28 ASEGAYGYT
TRBJ1-4 TRBV15 ATSRLTGTREKLF
TRBJ2-4 TRBV18 ASSPGTGESIQY
TRBJ2-7 TRBV3-1/TRBV3-2 ASSIRQGTYEQY
TRBJ2-5 TRBV4-3 ASSQGAAFGETQY
TRBJ1-1 TRBV5-4 ASSWGQGNTEAF
TRBJ1-5 TRBV28 ASSLQDSWGNQPQH
TRBJ2-6 TRBV5-1 ASSFPGARGANVLT
TRBJ2-7 TRBV7-9 ASSLGFDGYEQY
TRBJ1-2 TRBV5-4 ASSLGGGLANYGYT
TRBJ2-1 TRBV7-3 ASSSDRGEEF
TRBJ2-7 TRBV6-2/TRBV6-3 ASSYMSWARNYEQY
TRBJ2-3 TRBV5-1 ASNPGQGGDTQY
TRBJ1-6 TRBV7-2 ASSKDRAIGTSPLH
TRBJ2-2 TRBV15 ATSSLWRGNTGELF
TRBJ2-1 TRBV29-1 SVEDSGLPTYNEQF
TRBJ2-2 TRBV4-3 ASSRLRTSNTGELF
TRBJ1-1 TRBV4-1 ASSQGGQVRNTEAF
TRBJ1-1 TRBV3-1/TRBV3-2 ASSQEGQTVNTEAF
TRBJ1-4 TRBV2 ASLSGTPRVF
TRBJ1-4 TRBV4-2 ASSQGQTNEKLF
TRBJ1-2 TRBV5-1 ASSLGANYGYT
TRBJ2-5 TRBV28 ASSPHVGQETQY
TRBJ1-1 TRBV18 ASSSFGTAKRRNTEAF
TRBJ2-1 TRBV28 ASSPPIGGNSYNEQF
TRBJ2-1 TRBV11-2 ASRLAGSPYNEQF
TRBJ2-1 TRBV7-2 ASSLGTGHNEQF
TRBJ1-1 TRBV20-1 SASGQLNTEAF
TRBJ2-3 TRBV4-2 ASSQDEAQY
TRBJ1-1 TRBV6-5 ASRQNTEAF
TRBJ1-2 TRBV19 ASSTGGNYGYT
TRBJ2-3 TRBV20-1 SASGRASTDTQY
TRBJ2-4 TRBV5-6 ASSRRGWTSGENIQY
TRBJ2-3 TRBV27 ASRTTVTDTQY
TRBJ2-1 TRBV7-2 ASSLASGTSYNEQF
TRBJ2-7 TRBV5-1 ASSLNGEAYEQY
TRBJ1-2 TRBV11-3 ASSLEPDGYNYGYT
TRBJ2-1 TRBV4-1 ASSQDLLAGGGNEQF
TRBJ2-5 TRBV7-2 ASSLTGAQETQY
TRBJ2-7 TRBV19 ARITLTSGRANEQY
TRBJ1-3 TRBV5-1 ASSWEQGDTIY
TRBJ1-1 TRBV9 ASSATGNTEAF